This entry is about one TCR beta chain. No cognate antigen has been identified for it. Qualities for individual bases were not recorded, and no much larger clone is one base off. This sample stems from a study of glioma-infiltrating T cells listed by TCRdb under 2016. A note on the overall study: TCR alpha- and beta-chain repertoires were sequenced from glioma tissue, non-neoplastic brain tissue and matched peripheral blood mononuclear cells. To measure divergence between tissue and blood T-cell populations, each tissue-infiltrating repertoire was compared with the peripheral blood repertoire of the same patient. Three low-grade glioma patients, several primary glioblastoma patients and three non-glioma patients contributing non-neoplastic brain tissue were included in the paired cohort. The full study reports these points: Group comparisons were based on small numbers of patients: three non-neoplastic, three low-grade glioma and seven to nine glioblastoma patients. Very few CDR3 sequences were found to be shared between tissue and blood, and this scarcity was attributed to high CDR3 diversity and limited sampling. VJ-independent divergence between tissue and blood was found to be below expectation in non-neoplastic patients but above expectation in all gliomas, particularly low-grade gliomas.

CDR1 and CDR2 were assigned from the germline V gene (reference sequence) as DFQATT and SNEGSKA. Inclusive of the bounding cysteine and phenylalanine, the CDR3 is 16 residues long. The CDR3 DNA has 48 bases and is translated from base 1. The trim is 6 bases for V and 0 bases for J, with a gap of 20 bases between the germline ends. The iRepertoire nested amplicon-rescue multiplex PCR (arm-PCR) platform was used to amplify TCR alpha and beta CDR3 regions from RNA. For one-step reverse transcription and amplification, roughly 90-450 ng of tissue mRNA or PBMC total RNA was used as input. Following bead purification, Illumina adapters were added through a secondary multiplex PCR, and the libraries were then gel-purified between 200 and 400 bp. Demultiplexing relied on internal 6-nucleotide barcodes carried by the libraries. Sequencing of the libraries was done on an Illumina MiSeq using 2x220 or 2x250 nucleotide paired-end reads. Concerning the study's data processing: Paired reads were merged using FLASH 1.2.11 and were aligned to the GRCh37 human genome using BWA-MEM, after which TRA and TRB reads were extracted. An IMGT-derived reference of cassette sequences and CDR3 motifs, with pseudogenes included, was used for V and J assignment. Reads were translated in three frames, and productive CDR3s were defined by a C…FGXG motif without stop codons. Clonotypes were defined as unique combinations of V-J cassette pair and CDR3 amino acid sequence. Reads were filtered by Hamming distance, with the threshold set by the sequence error rate of each sample in mapped regions. The public reads were run again by TCRdb, first through fastp at Q25 and then through MiXCR, and only productive beta chains were kept. All rows with the same CDR3 protein become a single entry with the most common DNA and genes. For this entry, the V and J calls and clone size follow TCRdb and not the study's own pipeline. In this sample the table shows under 150,000 distinct CDR3 sequences, roughly 43% of which occur a single time. The ten largest clones capture around 18% of the sample.

The receptor chain draws on TRBV20-1 and TRBJ2-5; D gene: possibly TRBD2, on 6 matching bases. This sequence originates from a human donor with low-grade glioma or glioblastoma, undergoing nonglioma brain surgery, or in good health (not recorded which). Specimen: glioma tissue, nonneoplastic brain tissue, or PBMCs (not recorded which). The sequenced DNA: TGCAGTGCGGAGGGTCTAGAGGGAAAGTACCAAGAGACCCAGTACTTC. Its protein product is CSAEGLEGKYQETQYF.